The 23 T cell receptor beta chains below come from one sample, sequenced in a study of cytomegalovirus exposure and HLA in healthy donors. Here immunoSEQ multiplex PCR was the method, and the copy in TCRdb shows in-frame clones only, minus some. The table records roughly 60,000 clones, 90% to 96% of them present only once. Sequencing input: PBMCs. All receptors come from a man in his late teens or twenties in good health and CMV-seronegative.

The V call is TRBV4-1, the J call TRBJ2-1, with D perhaps TRBD2 (5 bases). Germline CDR1 is MGHRA and CDR2 is YSYEKL. V was trimmed by 0 bases and J by 8 bases, leaving 23 bases between them. The CDR3 loop spans 18 amino acids. CDR3 DNA: TGCGCCAGCAGCCAAGACCCCCGGGGTGCCAGGCGCTTAGATGAGCAGTTCTTC. It is translated as CASSQDPRGARRLDEQFF.

The table lists this clone with a count of one. The chain carries TRBV4-1 and TRBJ1-4, with D tentatively TRBD1 (5 bases). With 0 bases removed from V and 7 bases from J, the gap between germline ends came to 21 bases. Per the germline V gene, CDR1 is MGHRA and CDR2 is YSYEKL. The length of the CDR3 is 18 residues. The CDR3: CASSQDRGISHSGEKLFF. The CDR3, as DNA: TGCGCCAGCAGCCAAGATCGGGGGATTTCCCACAGCGGTGAAAAACTGTTTTTT.

V gene TRBV7-8 combines with J gene TRBJ2-7, with a possible D match to TRBD2 (6 bases). V was clipped by 2 bases and J by 7 bases, with 15 bases between them. Germline lookup yields CDR1 SGHVS and CDR2 FQNEAQ. The CDR3 contains 14 residues. Here the CDR3 DNA reads TGTGCCAGCAGCTTACGACTAGAGTGGTGGGAGCAGTACTTC. Amino acids: CASSLRLEWWEQYF.

This chain uses TRBV19 with TRBJ2-5; the match to TRBD1 covers 7 bases. The CDR3 is 16 amino acids. From germline, CDR1 is LNHDA and CDR2 SQIVND (reference sequence). The trim removed 6 bases at V and 1 base at J, leaving 11 bases unmatched. Here the CDR3 reads CASRPSPGQIQETQYF. CDR3 sequence (DNA): TGTGCCAGTAGACCATCCCCGGGACAGATCCAAGAGACCCAGTACTTC.

This clone was seen just once. This chain uses TRBV6-6 with TRBJ1-1; TRBD1 is a possible D gene (6 bases). With 1 base removed from V and 2 bases from J, the gap between germline ends came to 14 bases. This CDR3 spans 16 amino acids. Germline CDR1 reads MNHNY; CDR2 reads SVGAGI (reference sequence). The CDR3 sequence is CASSYYPRTANTEAFF. The CDR3 DNA reads as TGTGCCAGCAGTTACTACCCAAGGACAGCCAACACTGAAGCTTTCTTT.

This chain uses TRBV6-5 with TRBJ1-2; a possible D gene is TRBD1 (5 bases). Germline V gene data show CDR1 as MNHEY and CDR2 as SVGAGI. The CDR3 length is 14 residues. With 0 bases removed from V and 6 bases from J, the gap between germline ends came to 11 bases. This CDR3 reads CASSYSTGLDGYTF. The DNA of the CDR3 is TGTGCCAGCAGTTACTCGACGGGACTTGATGGCTACACCTTC.

The J gene is TRBJ2-1, the V gene TRBV6-5; 13 bases agree with TRBD2. The CDR3 sequence is 16 residues long. V gave up 2 bases and J gave up 7 bases; unmatched junction bases: 5. CDR1 is MNHEY, CDR2 SVGAGI, per germline. Written as DNA, the CDR3 is TGTGCCAGCAGTTACGTACTAGCGGGAGGGCGGAATGAGCAGTTCTTC. Its protein is CASSYVLAGGRNEQFF.

This chain links TRBV5-1 with TRBJ2-3; tentatively, D is TRBD2 (6 bases). The CDR3 spans 14 residues. The germline V gene has CDR1 SGHRS and CDR2 YFSETQ. Between the trimmed V and J ends, which lost 6 bases and 2 bases, there was a span of 13 bases. Written as DNA, the CDR3 is TGCGCCAGCACAGGAGGGGAAGTCACAGATACGCAGTATTTT. Protein product: CASTGGEVTDTQYF.

Here the CDR3 reads CASSPPGQARNLPAFF. As DNA, the CDR3 is TGTGCCAGCAGTCCCCCCGGACAGGCCCGTAATCTTCCAGCTTTCTTT. This sequence joins TRBV2 and TRBJ1-1, with 7 bases identical to TRBD1. The V gene end was trimmed by 5 bases and the J gene end by 10 bases; junction bases not matched to a gene: 19. This CDR3 spans 16 amino acids. The germline gives CDR1 SNHLY, CDR2 FYNNEI.

This rearrangement joins TRBV6-5 to TRBJ1-5; unclear D gene. Trimming stripped 5 bases from V and 9 bases from J, with 11 bases between. The CDR3 is 12 amino acids. Germline CDR1 is MNHEY and CDR2 is SVGAGI. In DNA, the CDR3 is TGTGCCAGCAGTCATGGAGGCTGGCCCCAGCATTTT. Translating it yields CASSHGGWPQHF.

For the CDR3, the DNA is TGTGCCAGCAGCCTACGTGAGGCACCCGGGTTCCTGACTTTC. Its protein product is CASSLREAPGFLTF. The genes are TRBV11-1 and TRBJ2-6; D is ambiguous. The germline CDR1 and CDR2 sequences are SGHAT and FQDESV (reference sequence). The CDR3 totals 14 residues. V dropped 5 bases and J dropped 14 bases, with 19 bases sitting between them.

The V call is TRBV7-9, the J call TRBJ1-4; 7 bases line up with TRBD1. The CDR3 length is 15 residues. Germline values: CDR1 SEHNR, CDR2 FQNEAQ (reference sequence). V shed 5 bases and J 7 bases; nucleotides not matched to a gene: 10. The DNA of the CDR3 is TGTGCCAGCAGCCCTACAGGGGCTATGGGTGAAAAACTGTTTTTT. Translated: CASSPTGAMGEKLFF.

This chain links TRBV6-1 with TRBJ1-2, with D unclear. V lost 7 bases and J lost 7, with 10 bases in between. The CDR3 contains 11 residues. From germline, CDR1 is MNHNS and CDR2 SASEGT. CDR3 amino acids: CASTPIGGYTF. CDR3 bases: TGTGCCAGCACGCCGATCGGTGGCTACACCTTC.

This rearrangement joins TRBV30 to TRBJ1-3, with 9 bases aligning to TRBD1. This CDR3 contains 14 residues. J was trimmed by 3 bases and V by 4 bases; bases with no gene match: 4. Looked up from germline, CDR1 is GTSNPN and CDR2 is SVGIG (reference sequence). CDR3: CAWIGQGIGNTIYF. The CDR3 DNA reads TGTGCCTGGATTGGACAGGGGATTGGAAACACCATATATTTT.

The chain links TRBV18 to TRBJ1-2; D gene uncertain. The CDR3 covers 16 residues. The germline V gene encodes CDR1 KGHSH and CDR2 LQKENI. Deletions cut 2 bases from V and 0 bases from J, with 13 bases between. The CDR3 here is CASSPKEGQANYGYTF. The CDR3 DNA reads TGTGCCAGCTCACCAAAGGAGGGCCAAGCTAACTATGGCTACACCTTC.

The chain links TRBV5-4 to TRBJ2-5; 8 nucleotides align to TRBD2. Germline V gene sequence: CDR1 SGHNT, CDR2 YYREEE (reference sequence). The CDR3 has 14 residues. J was trimmed by 5 bases and V by 4 bases; bases with no gene match: 7. This CDR3 is CASSPREGGETQYF. The CDR3 nucleotides are TGTGCCAGCAGCCCTCGGGAGGGTGGGGAGACCCAGTACTTC.

The gene calls are TRBV5-4 and TRBJ2-1, with 8 bases that match TRBD2. From germline, CDR1 is SGHNT and CDR2 YYREEE (reference sequence). J lost 5 bases, V lost 0 bases, and 4 bases had no gene match. The CDR3 consists of 15 residues. The CDR3, as DNA: TGTGCCAGCAGCTTGGAACTAGCGGATGACAATGAGCAGTTCTTC. This gives the protein CASSLELADDNEQFF.

The chain links TRBV9 to TRBJ2-5; TRBD1 aligns across 7 bases. V shed 3 bases, J shed 5 bases, and the junction held 4 bases outside the gene matches. The CDR3 runs 13 residues. Germline CDR1 is SGDLS and CDR2 is YYNGEE. The CDR3 protein is CASSDDRDETQYF. CDR3 bases: TGTGCCAGCAGCGACGACAGGGACGAGACCCAGTACTTC.

The genes are TRBV5-1 and TRBJ2-1, with 12 bases fitting TRBD2. Germline CDR1 reads SGHRS; CDR2 reads YFSETQ. CDR3 length: 23 amino acids. The V and J ends lost 0 bases and 8 bases, in that order; junction bases with no gene match: 27. The CDR3 loop reads CASSLAFGQGAAGRLAGVYEQFF. As DNA, the CDR3 is TGCGCCAGCAGCTTGGCCTTTGGTCAGGGGGCGGCCGGGAGACTAGCGGGAGTTTATGAGCAGTTCTTC.

This chain uses TRBV10-2 with TRBJ2-5; D possibly corresponds to TRBD1 (6 bases). The germline gives CDR1 WSHSY, CDR2 SAAADI. The CDR3 consists of 15 residues. V was cut by 5 bases and J by 5 bases, with 18 bases left in between. CDR3 loop: CASSTRGQGGETQYF. The DNA for the CDR3 is TGCGCCAGCAGTACCAGGGGTCAGGGTGGGGAGACCCAGTACTTC.

The rearrangement joins TRBV7-2 to TRBJ2-5; 11 nucleotides match TRBD2. CDR3 length equals 15 residues. Germline lookup yields CDR1 SGHTA and CDR2 FQGNSA. The V segment lost 4 bases and the J segment 6 bases; nucleotides outside the gene matches: 7. The CDR3 protein is CASSSTGLAGQTQYF. In DNA, the CDR3 is TGTGCCAGCAGCTCGACTGGACTAGCGGGTCAGACCCAGTACTTC. The full variable domain, with the rest looked up from reference TRBV7-2 and TRBJ2-5, is GAGVSQSPSNKVTEKGKDVELRCDPISGHTALYWYRQSLGQGLEFLIYFQGNSAPDKSGLPSDRFSAERTGGSVSTLTIQRTQQEDSAVYLCASSSTGLAGQTQYFGPGTRLLVL.

The V gene is TRBV11-2, the J gene TRBJ2-5, with no clear D. The CDR3 is 15 residues long. The ends were cut back, 1 base at V and 2 bases at J, with 11 bases in the middle. Per the germline V gene, CDR1 is SGHAT and CDR2 is FQNNGV. The CDR3 loop is CASSLGWLEQETQYF. In DNA form, the CDR3 reads TGTGCCAGCAGCTTAGGTTGGCTGGAGCAAGAGACCCAGTACTTC.

The chain has TRBV28 and TRBJ2-1; possibly TRBD2 for D (6 bases). Germline values: CDR1 MDHEN, CDR2 SYDVKM. V was cut by 5 bases and J by 4 bases, with 15 bases left in between. This CDR3 is 15 amino acids long. The CDR3 nucleotides are TGTGCCAGCAGTCCCCCGGGACTTACGTACAATGAGCAGTTCTTC. Amino acids: CASSPPGLTYNEQFF.